The rows below give T cell receptor beta chains drawn from one sample of a study of post-analysis software for immune sequencing data. TCRdb re-called the PCR reads through MiXCR, storing one row per CDR3 protein. The repertoire includes hundreds of thousands of distinct CDR3 sequences, approximately 33% of them detected once, and around 15% sits in the top ten. Specimen: blood. Every receptor here comes from a girl aged 10-17 years with multiple sclerosis. Each CDR3 is given with its conserved first and last residue. The D gene is left open where the match is weak. The size entry is marked missing in some rows and otherwise reads once, few, many or a size class.

j_call clone_size d_call v_call cdr3_length cdr3_aa cdr3_nt
TRBJ2-2 - TRBD1 TRBV28 14 CASRFYRGPGELFF TGTGCCAGCAGATTTTACAGGGGTCCCGGGGAGCTGTTTTTT
TRBJ1-4 few TRBD1 TRBV29-1 13 CSVTTGRGEKLFF TGCAGCGTCACGACAGGGCGTGGAGAAAAACTGTTTTTT
TRBJ2-6 - - TRBV15 16 CATSSTHRAGANVLTF TGTGCCACCAGCAGCACTCACAGGGCTGGGGCCAACGTCCTGACTTTC
TRBJ2-7 - - TRBV20-1 12 CSARARGNEQYF TGCAGTGCTAGAGCTAGGGGAAACGAGCAGTACTTC
TRBJ2-3 few TRBD2 TRBV18 19 CASSLTTALSGGIADTQYF TGTGCCAGCTCTCTCACCACGGCCCTCAGCGGGGGTATCGCAGATACGCAGTATTTT
TRBJ1-5 - - TRBV27 14 CASSRASSNQPQHF TGTGCCAGCAGCAGGGCCAGTAGCAATCAGCCCCAGCATTTT
TRBJ2-3 - - TRBV6-1 13 CASTNSRGDTQYF TGTGCCAGCACCAATTCAAGGGGGGATACGCAGTATTTT
TRBJ1-1 few TRBD1 TRBV7-9 15 CASSSRGTGVTEAFF TGTGCCAGCAGCTCAAGAGGGACAGGGGTGACTGAAGCTTTCTTT
TRBJ2-3 - TRBD2 TRBV7-2 17 CASSLRPLAGSTDTQYF TGTGCCAGCAGCTTAAGGCCACTAGCGGGGAGCACAGATACGCAGTATTTT
TRBJ2-7 - - TRBV10-3 15 CAISEEWGLSYEQYF TGTGCCATCAGTGAGGAATGGGGACTGTCCTACGAGCAGTACTTC
TRBJ1-1 - - TRBV3-1 16 CASSQEVRDWDTEAFF TGTGCCAGCAGCCAAGAAGTCCGGGACTGGGACACTGAAGCTTTCTTT
TRBJ2-7 few - TRBV6-5 15 CASRPGGVIPYEQYF TGTGCCAGCAGGCCCGGAGGGGTCATCCCCTACGAGCAGTACTTC
TRBJ2-1 - - TRBV25-1 15 CASSILGATYNEQFF TGTGCCAGCAGCATCCTGGGGGCTACCTACAATGAGCAGTTCTTC
TRBJ1-1 many - TRBV10-3 13 CAISRLEGTEAFF TGTGCCATCAGCCGGCTCGAAGGGACTGAAGCTTTCTTT
TRBJ2-7 few - TRBV20-1 14 CSALESPAGYEQYF TGCAGTGCCCTGGAGTCGCCTGCGGGTTACGAGCAGTACTTC
TRBJ2-1 few - TRBV6-6 15 CASTTRGGAYNEQFF TGTGCCAGCACCACCCGAGGAGGGGCGTACAATGAGCAGTTCTTC
TRBJ1-6 - TRBD1 TRBV5-5 17 CASSGQTGPILNSPLHF TGTGCCAGCAGCGGACAGACAGGGCCAATACTTAATTCACCCCTCCACTTT
TRBJ2-7 few - TRBV13 15 CASSPRRLNPYEQYF TGTGCCAGCAGTCCCAGACGCCTAAACCCCTACGAGCAGTACTTC
TRBJ1-6 - TRBD1 TRBV6-2/TRBV6-3 16 CASSYPPGQGNSPLHF TGTGCCAGCAGTTACCCACCGGGACAGGGTAATTCACCCCTCCACTTT
TRBJ2-7 - - TRBV27 13 CASSPTSAYEQYF TGTGCCAGCAGTCCGACTAGTGCCTACGAGCAGTACTTC
TRBJ1-2 - - TRBV25-1 15 CASSAQGPLIHGHTF TGTGCCAGCAGTGCTCAGGGGCCGCTTATCCATGGCCACACCTTC
TRBJ1-2 - - TRBV18 14 CASSSGSAIDGYTF TGTGCCAGCTCATCCGGGTCCGCAATAGATGGCTACACCTTC
TRBJ2-7 many - TRBV6-5 14 CASSYSRSIGEQYF TGTGCCAGCAGTTACTCCCGGTCCATCGGCGAGCAGTACTTC
TRBJ2-1 few - TRBV3-1 15 CASSQEVDHGDEQFF TGTGCCAGCAGCCAAGAGGTAGATCATGGGGATGAGCAGTTCTTC
TRBJ2-1 few - TRBV7-3 15 CASSTGQGPYNEQFF TGTGCCAGCAGCACTGGGCAGGGCCCCTACAATGAGCAGTTCTTC
TRBJ2-5 few - TRBV12-3/TRBV12-4 16 CASSLLEGEHQETQYF TGTGCCAGCAGTTTGTTGGAGGGGGAACACCAAGAGACCCAGTACTTC
TRBJ2-1 few TRBD2 TRBV20-1 17 CSARGTSGGSSYNEQFF TGCAGTGCTAGAGGGACTAGCGGGGGGAGCTCCTACAATGAGCAGTTCTTC
TRBJ1-2 - TRBD1 TRBV6-1 12 CASGQGGDGYTF TGTGCCAGCGGACAGGGGGGCGATGGCTACACCTTC
TRBJ2-1 few - TRBV25-1 13 CASSDEYYNEQFF TGTGCCAGCAGTGATGAATACTACAATGAGCAGTTCTTC
TRBJ2-7 few - TRBV2 11 CASSIHGEQYF TGTGCCAGCAGTATACATGGAGAGCAGTACTTC
TRBJ2-5 - - TRBV20-1 14 CSARRRAIQETQYF TGCAGTGCTAGAAGACGAGCAATTCAAGAGACCCAGTACTTC
TRBJ1-5 few - TRBV28 14 CASRLPSVGQPQHF TGTGCCAGCAGACTCCCTTCCGTAGGTCAGCCCCAGCATTTT
TRBJ2-3 - TRBD1 TRBV7-2 17 CASSHPGQGGSTDTQYF TGTGCCAGCAGTCATCCGGGACAGGGGGGAAGCACAGATACGCAGTATTTT
TRBJ2-5 few - TRBV7-8 15 CASSTGPAVQETQYF TGTGCCAGCAGCACGGGCCCCGCAGTCCAAGAGACCCAGTACTTC
TRBJ2-7 many - TRBV20-1 13 CSASQASGYEQYF TGCAGTGCTAGCCAAGCCTCAGGTTACGAGCAGTACTTC
TRBJ1-4 - - TRBV25-1 13 CASRSRVPEKLFF TGTGCCAGCAGGTCACGAGTACCCGAAAAACTGTTTTTT
TRBJ1-4 few - TRBV20-1 13 CSASRERQEKRFF TGCAGTGCTAGCCGGGAACGGCAAGAAAAACGGTTTTTT
TRBJ1-5 - - TRBV20-1 17 CSARDGGRGRWNQPQHF TGCAGTGCTAGAGATGGGGGAAGGGGCAGGTGGAATCAGCCCCAGCATTTT
TRBJ2-7 - - TRBV7-9 13 CASSLQYSYEQYF TGTGCCAGCAGCCTCCAATATTCCTACGAGCAGTACTTC
TRBJ2-7 - - TRBV12-3/TRBV12-4 15 CASSLTGMSSYEQYF TGTGCCAGCAGCCTCACAGGGATGAGCTCCTACGAGCAGTACTTC
TRBJ1-2 few TRBD1 TRBV29-1 14 CSVVKGQSNYGYTF TGCAGCGTTGTAAAGGGACAGTCTAACTATGGCTACACCTTC
TRBJ2-3 - TRBD2 TRBV6-1 15 CASNASGGAKDTQYF TGTGCCAGCAATGCTAGCGGGGGGGCGAAAGATACGCAGTATTTT
TRBJ2-1 medium-sized TRBD2 TRBV7-2 15 CASSHGLAGVNEQFF TGTGCCAGCAGCCACGGACTAGCGGGGGTCAATGAGCAGTTCTTC
TRBJ2-3 few - TRBV11-2 15 CASSLDLQGEDTQYF TGTGCCAGCAGCTTAGATCTACAGGGTGAAGATACGCAGTATTTT
TRBJ2-7 - - TRBV3-1 14 CASSQEGGVDEQYF TGTGCCAGCAGCCAAGAGGGCGGGGTCGACGAGCAGTACTTC
TRBJ1-5 - - TRBV6-2/TRBV6-3 16 CASSYRGSGLNQPQHF TGTGCCAGCAGTTACCGGGGATCAGGGCTCAATCAGCCCCAGCATTTT
TRBJ2-3 - TRBD2 TRBV3-1 17 CASSQDYAGGHPDTQYF TGTGCCAGCAGCCAAGATTACGCGGGGGGGCACCCAGATACGCAGTATTTT
TRBJ2-1 - - TRBV28 14 CASNWAGAYNEQFF TGTGCCAGCAACTGGGCAGGAGCCTACAATGAGCAGTTCTTC
TRBJ2-7 - - TRBV29-1 14 CSVVGGRKGYEQYF TGCAGCGTTGTAGGGGGGCGCAAAGGGTACGAGCAGTACTTC